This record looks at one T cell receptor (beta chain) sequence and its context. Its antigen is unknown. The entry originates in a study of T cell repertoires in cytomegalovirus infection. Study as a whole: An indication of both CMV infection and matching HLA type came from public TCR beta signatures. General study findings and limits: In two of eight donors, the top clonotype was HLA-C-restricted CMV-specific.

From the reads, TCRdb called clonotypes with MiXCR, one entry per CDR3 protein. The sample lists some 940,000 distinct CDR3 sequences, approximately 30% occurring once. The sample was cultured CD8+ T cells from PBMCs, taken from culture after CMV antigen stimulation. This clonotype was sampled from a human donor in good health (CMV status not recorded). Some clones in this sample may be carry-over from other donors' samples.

The CDR3 spells CASGLVTRQIPTQETQYF. The DNA for the CDR3 is TGTGCTAGTGGTTTGGTGACAAGACAGATACCTACCCAAGAGACCCAGTACTTC. The rearrangement links TRBV12-5 to TRBJ2-5, with D perhaps matching TRBD1 (5 bases). V lost 0 bases and J 1 base, leaving 18 bases between the germline ends. The CDR3 sequence is 18 residues long. Germline V gives CDR1 LGHNT, CDR2 FRNRAP.